This entry features one T cell receptor (beta chain) sequence. In the study's own analysis: Nucleated cell number was recorded as an estimate derived from reference gene primer amplification. The repertoire was sequenced with immunoSEQ multiplex PCR; TCRdb's copy has only in-frame clones and lacks some. V and J calls and clone size are given by that table; D and trimming were obtained from the DNA. The sample has roughly 60,000 clones; roughly nine tenths are singletons. The CDR3 consists of 15 residues. The germline CDR1 and CDR2 sequences are MNHNS and SASEGT. The ends were cut back, 1 base at V and 0 bases at J, with 6 bases in the middle. The sample originates from a study of blood T cell repertoires in COVID-19. Study-wide context: The United States, Italy and Spain provided the acute and convalescent COVID-19 samples.

This TCR came from a human donor with acute or convalescent COVID-19. The donor label of this sample is uncertain. Sequenced sample: peripheral blood. The chain combines TRBV6-1 with TRBJ1-4; D unresolved. The CDR3, as DNA: TGTGCCAGCAGTGAAGTATTTGCAACTAATGAAAAACTGTTTTTT. It encodes CASSEVFATNEKLFF.